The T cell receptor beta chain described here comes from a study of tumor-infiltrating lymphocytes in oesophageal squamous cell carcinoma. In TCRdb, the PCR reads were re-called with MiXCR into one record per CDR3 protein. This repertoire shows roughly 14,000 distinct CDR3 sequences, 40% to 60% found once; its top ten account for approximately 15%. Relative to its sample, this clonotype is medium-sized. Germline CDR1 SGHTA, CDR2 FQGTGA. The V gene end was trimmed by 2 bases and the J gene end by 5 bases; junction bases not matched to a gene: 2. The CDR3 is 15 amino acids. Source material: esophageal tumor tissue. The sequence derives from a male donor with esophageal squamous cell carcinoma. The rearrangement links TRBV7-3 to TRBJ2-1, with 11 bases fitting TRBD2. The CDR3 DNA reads TGTGCCAGCAGCTTAGGGACTAGCGGCAACAATGAGCAGTTCTTC. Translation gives CASSLGTSGNNEQFF.